The next 23 T cell receptor beta chains were all read from a single sample in a study of blood T cell repertoires in COVID-19. Clones were sequenced by immunoSEQ multiplex PCR, and TCRdb holds only the in-frame ones, with some missing. The sample gives a few hundred thousand clones, 80% to 90% of which show up once; over 4% is in the top ten. The source material was PBMCs or T cells enriched from blood (not recorded which). These receptors came from a woman aged 25-40 years who had recovered from COVID-19.

The chain has TRBV10-3 and TRBJ1-2; perhaps TRBD1 as D (6 bases). The V end was cut by 3 bases, the J end by 2 bases, with 10 bases between. Germline lookup yields CDR1 ENHRY and CDR2 SYGVKD. CDR3 length equals 14 residues. CDR3 nucleotide sequence: TGTGCCATCAGTGATGGGGACATGAACTATGGCTACACCTTC. Protein sequence: CAISDGDMNYGYTF.

This chain links TRBV4-3 with TRBJ2-1; no firm D call. V lost 0 bases, J lost 7 bases, and 19 bases lay in between. Per germline, CDR1 LGHNA and CDR2 YSLEER. The CDR3 covers 17 residues. CDR3 DNA: TGCGCCAGCAGCCAAGATATTGGAGACTTCCCCCGGAATGAGCAGTTCTTC. Translating gives CASSQDIGDFPRNEQFF.

The chain carries TRBV5-4 and TRBJ1-2; D unclear. V gave up 0 bases and J gave up 8 bases, with 11 bases separating them. The CDR3 sequence is 13 residues long. CDR1 SGHNT and CDR2 YYREEE come from the germline V gene (reference sequence). CDR3 sequence reads: CASSLGAGSGYTF. In nucleotides, the CDR3 is TGTGCCAGCAGCTTGGGGGCCGGGAGCGGCTACACCTTC.

This clone was seen only once. V is TRBV25-1 and J is TRBJ1-4, with D possibly matching TRBD1 (5 bases). The CDR3 totals 13 residues. The germline V and J ends were trimmed by 6 bases and 8 bases, with 13 bases remaining between them. Germline-derived CDR1 and CDR2 are MGHDK and SYGVNS. This chain's CDR3 is CASRDRGGEKLFF. CDR3 coding DNA: TGTGCCAGCAGGGATAGGGGAGGAGAAAAACTGTTTTTT.

This clone was seen a handful of times. This chain joins TRBV28 and TRBJ2-3, with D maybe TRBD1 (6 bases). CDR1 MDHEN and CDR2 SYDVKM come from the germline V gene. The CDR3 has 18 amino acids. V lost 7 bases and J 2 bases, leaving 25 bases between the germline ends. CDR3 in DNA: TGTGCCAGCATCATGGGCAGGGGCGAAAAAAAATTCACAGATACGCAGTATTTT. As protein: CASIMGRGEKKFTDTQYF.

This clone was detected only a few times. The chain couples TRBV11-2 to TRBJ2-1; 10 nucleotides align to TRBD2. In germline, CDR1 is SGHAT, CDR2 FQNNGV. With 5 bases clipped from V and 4 bases from J, the junction kept 5 bases outside the gene matches. CDR3 length: 15 residues. Written as DNA, the CDR3 is TGTGCCAGCAGCCAAACTAGCGGGACTTACAATGAGCAGTTCTTC. As protein: CASSQTSGTYNEQFF.

The chain has TRBV4-1 and TRBJ1-1, with 7 bases identical to TRBD1. The CDR3 is 13 residues long. Germline assignment: CDR1 MGHRA and CDR2 YSYEKL. V gave up 1 base and J gave up 11 bases; unmatched junction bases: 7. CDR3 protein: CASSQVRGRRAFF. The CDR3 nucleotides are TGCGCCAGCAGCCAAGTTAGGGGGCGTCGGGCTTTCTTT.

Worth noting for this clone: Relative to the germline gene, one junction end is altered; a read error may explain this. The chain uses TRBV7-7 and TRBJ2-5; perhaps TRBD2 as D (7 bases). CDR1 is SSHAT, CDR2 FNYEAQ, per germline (reference sequence). This CDR3 comprises 16 residues. CDR3 coding DNA: TGTGCTAGCAGCTCGAGGGTCGGGGGGCTCACGGAGACCCAGTACTTC. Protein: CASSSRVGGLTETQYF.

V is TRBV29-1 and J is TRBJ1-1; D is possibly TRBD1 (5 bases). The CDR3 is made up of 11 amino acids. V was clipped by 2 bases and J by 7 bases, with 8 bases between them. From germline, CDR1 is SQVTM and CDR2 ANQGSEA. DNA for the CDR3: TGCAGCGTTGAACGACAGAATGAAGCTTTCTTT. Translation gives CSVERQNEAFF.

This chain joins TRBV5-1 and TRBJ2-1; the D gene is possibly TRBD1 (5 bases). This CDR3 has 15 amino acids. CDR1 is SGHRS, CDR2 YFSETQ, per germline. The V end lost 1 base, the J end lost 0 bases, and 8 bases lay between the germline ends. CDR3 protein: CASSLTDSSYNEQFF. The CDR3 nucleotides are TGCGCCAGCAGCTTGACCGACAGCTCCTACAATGAGCAGTTCTTC.

This chain links TRBV7-9 with TRBJ2-7; 10 nucleotides line up with TRBD1. The J segment lost 0 bases and the V segment lost 5 bases, leaving 7 bases of the junction unmatched. The germline CDR1 and CDR2 sequences are SEHNR and FQNEAQ (reference sequence). The CDR3 is 16 residues long. CDR3 DNA sequence: TGTGCCAGCAGCGTGACAGGGGGCTTCCACTCCTACGAGCAGTACTTC. It yields the protein CASSVTGGFHSYEQYF.

This clone was counted between two and nine times. The chain uses TRBV7-2 and TRBJ2-2; TRBD1 matches at 7 bases. CDR1 is SGHTA and CDR2 is FQGNSA in the germline V gene. There are 16 residues in the CDR3. V lost 0 bases to trimming and J lost 4 bases; unmatched junction nucleotides: 5. The DNA for the CDR3 is TGTGCCAGCAGCTTAGCGCAGGCAGGGGGCACCGGGGAGCTGTTTTTT. Its translation is CASSLAQAGGTGELFF. The variable domain in full, with the rest retrieved from reference TRBV7-2 and TRBJ2-2, is GAGVSQSPSNKVTEKGKDVELRCDPISGHTALYWYRQSLGQGLEFLIYFQGNSAPDKSGLPSDRFSAERTGGSVSTLTIQRTQQEDSAVYLCASSLAQAGGTGELFFGEGSRLTVL.

The chain has TRBV7-2 and TRBJ1-1; 9 nucleotides align to TRBD1. The CDR3 sequence is 18 residues long. V dropped 2 bases and J dropped 2; count of bases not matched to a gene: 12. The V gene's germline CDR1 is SGHTA and CDR2 FQGNSA. CDR3 DNA: TGTGCCAGCAGCTTACCGGGACAGGGTTCGCTTTTAAACACTGAAGCTTTCTTT. Protein: CASSLPGQGSLLNTEAFF.

Only one count was recorded for this clone. This sequence joins TRBV27 and TRBJ2-3, with 8 positions matching TRBD2. Trimming removed 6 bases from V and 3 bases from J; junction bases left unmatched: 14. CDR1 is MNHEY, CDR2 SMNVEV, per germline (reference sequence). The CDR3 is 17 residues long. CDR3 nucleotide sequence: TGTGCCAGCAGCTTAATCCCACTAGCGGATGGGACAGATACGCAGTATTTT. Its translation is CASSLIPLADGTDTQYF.

The rearrangement links TRBV24-1 to TRBJ2-3; TRBD2 agrees at 11 bases. The length of the CDR3 is 15 residues. CDR1 KGHDR and CDR2 SFDVKD come from the germline V gene. With 4 bases clipped from V and 4 bases from J, the junction kept 3 bases outside the gene matches. CDR3 amino acids: CATSDGTSGSDTQYF. The CDR3 DNA reads TGTGCCACCAGTGACGGGACTAGCGGTTCAGATACGCAGTATTTT.

The gene calls are TRBV7-2 and TRBJ2-3, with 8 bases matching TRBD2. J lost 0 bases, V lost 1 base, and 0 bases had no gene match. The CDR3 is 15 amino acids. Germline-derived CDR1 and CDR2 are SGHTA and FQGNSA. CDR3 sequence: CASSLGGRSTDTQYF. Here the CDR3 DNA reads TGTGCCAGCAGCTTAGGCGGGAGGAGCACAGATACGCAGTATTTT.

This clone was observed a single time. The chain is built from TRBV21-1 and TRBJ1-1; the table gives TRBD1 as D, unverified against the DNA. TRBV21-1 is classified as a pseudogene. The CDR3 contains 20 residues. CDR3 in amino acids: CASSGLNRPGTGPWGGEAFF. CDR3 nucleotide sequence: TGTGCCAGCAGCGGGCTGAACCGTCCCGGGACAGGGCCTTGGGGGGGTGAAGCTTTCTTT.

The chain joins TRBV6-2 or TRBV6-3 to TRBJ2-5, with D possibly matching TRBD2 (5 bases). Germline CDR1 is MNHEY and CDR2 is SVGEGT. Trimming took off 4 bases at V and 1 base at J, with 7 bases between the two ends. This CDR3 contains 13 residues. For the CDR3, the DNA is TGTGCCAGCAGTTTAGGGAGCCAAGAGACCCAGTACTTC. Its protein is CASSLGSQETQYF.

The rearrangement uses TRBV4-1 and TRBJ1-5; maybe TRBD1 (5 bases). CDR1 is MGHRA, CDR2 YSYEKL, per germline. Trimming took 0 bases from V and 2 from J, leaving 11 bases between them. The CDR3 has 16 residues. CDR3 sequence reads: CASSQDLGVGNQPQHF. DNA for the CDR3: TGCGCCAGCAGCCAAGATTTAGGGGTCGGCAATCAGCCCCAGCATTTT.

The J gene is TRBJ1-1, the V gene TRBV30; D is ambiguous. The V end lost 1 base, the J end lost 3 bases, and 9 bases lay between the germline ends. The CDR3 loop spans 13 amino acids. Looked up from germline, CDR1 is GTSNPN and CDR2 is SVGIG (reference sequence). The CDR3 DNA is TGTGCCTGGAGTGGTAGGAGAGACACTGAAGCTTTCTTT. Encoded protein: CAWSGRRDTEAFF.

The table lists this clone with a few counts. The junction shows a germline mismatch at one end, possibly a read error. V is TRBV29-1 and J is TRBJ1-2; tentative D call: TRBD1 (6 bases). CDR3 length: 11 amino acids. Germline lookup yields CDR1 SQVTM and CDR2 ANQGSEA. CDR3 DNA sequence: TGTATAGGGGGTGAAAGCCATGGCTACACCTTC. It encodes CIGGESHGYTF.

The chain employs TRBV5-8 and TRBJ1-2; 7 nucleotides match TRBD1. CDR1 SGHTS and CDR2 YDEGEE come from the germline V gene. Trimming cost V 2 bases and J 3 bases; bases outside gene matches: 7. This CDR3 has 15 residues. The DNA of the CDR3 is TGTGCCAGCAGCTTAGTGGACAGGCGATACTATGGCTACACCTTC. This sequence encodes CASSLVDRRYYGYTF.

V is TRBV4-3 and J is TRBJ1-2; D not certain. Looked up from germline, CDR1 is LGHNA and CDR2 is YSLEER. The CDR3 is made up of 16 amino acids. Between the trimmed V and J ends, which lost 0 bases and 4 bases, there was a span of 15 bases. CDR3 sequence reads: CASSQEVGDPSYGYTF. The CDR3 DNA reads as TGCGCCAGCAGCCAAGAAGTCGGAGACCCCTCCTATGGCTACACCTTC.